This TCR beta chain was profiled in a study of T cell responses to AZD1222 COVID-19 vaccine. Study in general: Analyses pooled second doses at about 4 or about 12 weeks.

Libraries were prepared by immunoSEQ multiplex PCR; TCRdb keeps only in-frame clonotypes and omits some of them. The data hold 80,000 to 100,000 clones, with 88% observed a single time. Study-level findings and limits: Unmutated variant regions are reportedly the target of nearly half of TCRs that are spike-specific.

A word on this clone: The antigen remains undetermined.

This sample comprised peripheral blood, obtained on day 0 of AZD1222 vaccination. This sequence originates from an adult in good health.

DNA for the CDR3: TGTGCCAGCAGTTTAGCGGCAGGGATAGTTGGAAACACCATATATTTT. Encoded protein: CASSLAAGIVGNTIYF. The chain uses TRBV28 and TRBJ1-3, with a weak D call TRBD1 (5 bases). This CDR3 is 16 amino acids long. CDR1 MDHEN and CDR2 SYDVKM come from the germline V gene. V shed 2 bases and J shed 3 bases, with 14 bases lying between them.